This passage covers 7 T cell receptor beta chains from one sample sequenced in a study of T cell changes during pregnancy in multiple sclerosis. Sequencing was performed with immunoSEQ multiplex PCR; in TCRdb, only in-frame clones are kept and a portion is missing. The sample records approximately 40,000 clones, around 90% being singletons. The sample here was CD4+ T cells from peripheral blood mononuclear cells, taken in the second trimester of pregnancy. The receptors were gathered from a female donor with multiple sclerosis, enrolled in a pregnancy study.

This clone has a single count. This CDR3 reads CASSLGGSGAYEQYF. CDR3 in DNA: TGTGCCAGCAGCTTAGGTGGTAGCGGGGCCTACGAGCAGTACTTC. The chain has TRBV11-2 and TRBJ2-7; 8 nucleotides match TRBD2. V was clipped by 1 base and J by 2 bases; unmatched bases: 4. The germline gives CDR1 SGHAT, CDR2 FQNNGV. This CDR3 comprises 15 residues.

The V call is TRBV28, the J call TRBJ1-2; 7 bases align to TRBD1. Trimming removed 6 bases from V and 8 bases from J; junction bases left unmatched: 6. The CDR3 covers 12 residues. The germline gives CDR1 MDHEN, CDR2 SYDVKM. The CDR3 spells CASRRQGGGYTF. CDR3 nucleotide sequence: TGTGCCAGCAGACGACAGGGCGGCGGCTACACCTTC.

A note on this clone: The junction and the germline gene differ at one end; a read error may be behind it. The chain is built from TRBV2 and TRBJ2-3; 8 nucleotides match TRBD1. The CDR3 spans 15 residues. Germline loops: CDR1 SNHLY, CDR2 FYNNEI. The CDR3 coding sequence is TGTGCCAGCAGTGAACGTAGGTCGGGGACAGGTACGCAGTATTTT. Amino acid sequence: CASSERRSGTGTQYF.

This rearrangement joins TRBV6-6 to TRBJ2-3; no clear D gene. The germline V gene encodes CDR1 MNHNY and CDR2 SVGAGI (reference sequence). The CDR3 loop spans 12 amino acids. The ends were cut back, 7 bases at V and 0 bases at J, with 5 bases in the middle. The CDR3 reads CASTRSTDTQYF. The CDR3 coding sequence is TGTGCCAGCACGAGGAGCACAGATACGCAGTATTTT.

The V call is TRBV7-3, the J call TRBJ2-1; 9 positions agree with TRBD2. The CDR3 sequence is 16 residues long. The trim removed 2 bases at V and 7 bases at J, leaving 9 bases unmatched. Germline V lookup: CDR1 SGHTA, CDR2 FQGTGA. Here the CDR3 reads CASSLGNNLAGNEQFF. The CDR3 DNA follows: TGTGCCAGCAGCTTAGGTAATAATCTAGCGGGGAATGAGCAGTTCTTC.

The CDR3 DNA is TGTGCCAGCAGTGAAGCGGAAGATAGCGGAACCACCGGGGAGCTGTTTTTT. It encodes CASSEAEDSGTTGELFF. V and J are TRBV2 and TRBJ2-2, with TRBD2 as a possible D gene (6 bases). Germline V gives CDR1 SNHLY, CDR2 FYNNEI. The V gene lost 0 bases and the J gene lost 4 bases, with 15 bases spanning the gap. The CDR3 runs 17 residues.

This sequence joins TRBV6-5 and TRBJ2-3; D remains ambiguous. This CDR3 is 14 amino acids long. Trimming stripped 6 bases from V and 1 base from J, with 11 bases between. Germline CDR1 reads MNHEY; CDR2 reads SVGAGI. The CDR3 DNA is TGTGCCAGCAGGTCCTCGCAGGGCACAGATACGCAGTATTTT. This encodes CASRSSQGTDTQYF.